The entry that follows covers one TCR beta chain sequence. Its specificity is not known. This entry belongs to a study of T cell responses to AZD1222 COVID-19 vaccine. Study summary: Analysis merged second doses at about 4 or about 12 weeks. Whole-study results and caveats: Donors were largely white British and mainly female; clonal diversity was possibly underestimated.

Sequenced by immunoSEQ multiplex PCR; TCRdb stores in-frame clones only, minus some. The sample has roughly 130,000 clones, 80% to 90% seen once. The CDR3 contains 14 residues. Germline V gene data show CDR1 as MNHEY and CDR2 as SVGEGT. V was pared by 3 bases and J by 5 bases, with 10 bases between. The receptor comes from an adult in good health. The chain joins TRBV6-2 or TRBV6-3 to TRBJ1-4; no reliable D call. Specimen: peripheral blood, collected on day 0 of AZD1222 vaccination. CDR3 sequence: CASSYVQLNEKLFF. The CDR3 nucleotides read TGTGCCAGCAGTTATGTACAGCTCAATGAAAAACTGTTTTTT.